This record looks at one TCR beta chain sequence and its context. Its antigen is undetermined. The data were obtained in a study of cytomegalovirus exposure and HLA in healthy donors. 60 Vbeta and 13 Jbeta primers were used in PCR. Some clones are missing from TCRdb's copy, which holds only in-frame ones; the method was immunoSEQ multiplex PCR. The sample yields under 200,000 clones, more than 65% seen once. Germline CDR1 and CDR2: ENHRY and SYGVKD. J gave up 7 bases and V 3 bases, and 10 bases lay outside the gene matches. This CDR3 is 17 amino acids long. Study observations and caveats: In an earlier analysis, productive rearrangement rates for most beta V segments clustered near 87% or 30%. Sequencing depth roughly uniform across donors was assumed in presence/absence analyses.

This TCR came from a woman aged 45-65 years in good health and CMV-seronegative. Sequencing was done on a sample of PBMCs. The genes are TRBV10-3 and TRBJ1-5; 12 positions match TRBD1. CDR3 sequence reads: CAISEEGDRGQGQPQHF. CDR3 DNA sequence: TGTGCCATCAGTGAAGAAGGGGACAGGGGGCAGGGGCAGCCCCAGCATTTT.